The 5 T cell receptor beta chains reported below all come from one sample, sequenced in a study of T cell changes during pregnancy in multiple sclerosis. Measured with immunoSEQ multiplex PCR; TCRdb has only the in-frame clones, and not every one. The data contain 40,000 to 50,000 clones, roughly 87% of them seen just once; the ten biggest clones take up 1.2%. Material: CD4+ T cells from peripheral blood mononuclear cells, obtained in the first trimester of pregnancy. These receptors originate from a female donor with multiple sclerosis, enrolled in a pregnancy study.

V gene TRBV5-1 combines with J gene TRBJ1-1, with no clear D. The V and J ends lost 0 bases and 1 base respectively, with 7 bases between them. CDR3 length: 14 residues. The V gene's germline CDR1 is SGHRS and CDR2 YFSETQ. CDR3 sequence (DNA): TGCGCCAGCAGCTTGGAAGAGGAGAACACTGAAGCTTTCTTT. Amino acid sequence: CASSLEEENTEAFF.

A single count supports this clone. The chain links TRBV5-1 to TRBJ2-3; possible D gene TRBD1, 6 bases. From germline, CDR1 is SGHRS and CDR2 YFSETQ. V lost 0 bases, J lost 5 bases, and 10 bases lay in between. The CDR3 runs 14 residues. CDR3 amino acids: CASSLGIGGDTQYF. CDR3 in DNA: TGCGCCAGCAGCTTGGGGATAGGGGGAGATACGCAGTATTTT.

This clone has just one count. This chain joins TRBV28 and TRBJ2-7, with 8 bases fitting TRBD1. The length of the CDR3 is 14 residues. V gave up 6 bases and J gave up 3 bases; unmatched junction bases: 7. Germline loops: CDR1 MDHEN, CDR2 SYDVKM. The CDR3, as DNA: TGTGCCAGCAGCCCGGACAGGGCTATCTACGAGCAGTACTTC. This codes for CASSPDRAIYEQYF. Drawing the rest from reference TRBV28 and TRBJ2-7, the complete variable domain is DVKVTQSSRYLVKRTGEKVFLECVQDMDHENMFWYRQDPGLGLRLIYFSYDVKMKEKGDIPEGYSVSREKKERFSLILESASTNQTSMYLCASSPDRAIYEQYFGPGTRLTVT.

This clone was detected only once. The chain is built from TRBV7-2 and TRBJ2-5; a weak D match, TRBD2 (5 bases). Between the trimmed V and J ends, which lost 1 base and 2 bases, there was a span of 8 bases. CDR1 is SGHTA, CDR2 FQGNSA, per germline. The CDR3 consists of 14 residues. CDR3 loop: CASSLGRVQETQYF. The CDR3 DNA reads TGTGCCAGCAGCTTAGGGCGGGTACAAGAGACCCAGTACTTC.

A single count supports this clone. The J gene is TRBJ2-2, the V gene TRBV25-1, with 10 bases that match TRBD2. With V trimmed by 0 bases and J by 4 bases, 5 bases remained unmatched. Germline CDR1 reads MGHDK; CDR2 reads SYGVNS. This CDR3 has 17 amino acids. The CDR3 loop reads CASSEYGGLASTGELFF. CDR3 sequence (DNA): TGTGCCAGCAGTGAATATGGGGGACTAGCGTCCACCGGGGAGCTGTTTTTT.